The 2 T cell receptor beta chains given below trace back to one sample, sequenced in a study of T-cell memory formation after mild COVID-19. TCRdb reanalysed the 5' RACE reads using MiXCR and keeps one entry per CDR3 protein. The repertoire has some 280,000 distinct CDR3 sequences, around 15% of them found once; the top ten carry roughly 20%. Sequencing used PBMCs or a T cell subset sorted from them (not recorded which). Source of these receptors: a man between 18 and 29 years old who had mild COVID-19 (a few samples of this study predate the infection). Cell type and time point are not known.

This clonotype was observed a handful of times. The chain couples TRBV20-1 to TRBJ1-5; 7 bases fit TRBD1. The CDR3 is made up of 16 amino acids. Unmatched junction bases numbered 8, after V lost 3 bases and J lost 0 bases. CDR1 and CDR2 (germline): DFQATT, SNEGSKA (reference sequence). CDR3 sequence reads: CSARKGAGYSNQPQHF. The CDR3 DNA sequence: TGCAGTGCTAGGAAGGGGGCAGGATATAGCAATCAGCCCCAGCATTTT.

The genes are TRBV7-9 and TRBJ1-1; D gene unclear. Germline V gene data show CDR1 as SEHNR and CDR2 as FQNEAQ (reference sequence). V lost 2 bases and J lost 8, with 15 bases in between. CDR3 length: 14 amino acids. In nucleotides, the CDR3 is TGTGCCAGCAGCTTAAGTAGTGGCCGACAAGAAGCTTTCTTT. Translation: CASSLSSGRQEAFF.